This record concerns one T cell receptor (beta chain) sequence. What it recognizes is unknown. This sample was included in a study of T cells in narcolepsy. General study points: Comparing one patient's CSF and blood CD4+ clonotypes highlighted HCRT- and TRIB2-specific autoreactive clonotypes. Autoreactive clone sequences were missing from some blood memory CD4+ repertoires.

J gave up 0 bases and V 4 bases, and 4 bases lay outside the gene matches. The CDR3 has 15 residues. Germline V CDR1 and CDR2: SGHNT, YYREEE (reference sequence). Method: immunoSEQ multiplex PCR; TCRdb's copy keeps in-frame clones and lacks some. The sample has 25,000 to 30,000 clones; 75% to 85% are singletons. The chain recombines TRBV5-4 with TRBJ1-3; 7 nucleotides match TRBD1. The clonotype originates from a human donor in good health. The sequencing sample was made of memory (CD45RA-) CD4+ T cells from blood. The DNA for the CDR3 is TGTGCCAGCAGCGGGGGACAGAGCTCTGGAAACACCATATATTTT. Amino acids: CASSGGQSSGNTIYF. The variable domain in full, with the rest retrieved from reference TRBV5-4 and TRBJ1-3, is ETGVTQSPTHLIKTRGQQVTLRCSSQSGHNTVSWYQQALGQGPQFIFQYYREEENGRGNFPPRFSGLQFPNYSSELNVNALELDDSALYLCASSGGQSSGNTIYFGEGSWLTVV.